Below, one T cell receptor beta chain is given with its context. Its binding antigen is unknown. No clone much larger than this one lies a single base away; base qualities are absent. The data were taken from a study of memory CD4+ T cells and cytomegalovirus serostatus (dated by TCRdb to the late 2010s). About the investigation overall: The cohort included around 33 healthy adults from Belgium, of whom 9 were CMV seropositive and 24 were CMV seronegative. To replicate a published TCR-based CMV serostatus classifier, the study sequenced CD4+ memory TCRbeta repertoires from a Belgian cohort whose cytomegalovirus serostatus was known. Points the paper makes about the study in general: Of around 150 previously reported CMV-associated TCRbeta sequences, about 62 appeared in the CD4+ memory repertoires, each in one to five individuals. Results were interpreted as suggesting that the CMV-associated TCR signature is largely present in the CD4+ memory repertoire. On the Belgian cohort, the classifier based on the original framework reached a median bootstrapped AUC of nearly 0.97, with a 95% CI of 0.76-1.00. Only CD4+CD45RO+ memory cells were sequenced, unlike the original study, which covered naive and memory CD4+ and CD8+ populations. CMV serostatus prediction reached a median bootstrapped AUC of roughly 0.96 with the original framework and just under 0.92 with a US-trained random forest.

There are 13 amino acids in the CDR3, from cysteine to phenylalanine inclusive. The kept DNA is CDR3 alone, 39 bases in frame from the first base. V drops 4 bases and J drops 6 bases, leaving 12 bases in between. The germline V gene supplies CDR1 KGHSY and CDR2 FQNENV. The Quick-DNA Microprep Kit was used to extract genomic DNA from the sorted cells. TCRbeta DNA was amplified with the immunoSEQ hsTCRbeta kit following the manufacturer's protocol. TCRbeta libraries were sequenced on an Illumina MiSeq instrument. In the source study's methods: Removing out-of-frame sequences left a few million distinct TCRbeta sequences, an average of around 67,000 per individual. Each individual was scored by the count of fewer than 200 previously reported CMV-associated TCRbeta sequences and the total productive distinct TCRbeta count. A beta-binomial model was reimplemented in Python, and random forests from scikit-learn, run with default parameters, were trained on data from the US cohort. On the Belgian cohort, classifier performance was reported as the median AUC, along with percentile confidence intervals, across 10,000 bootstrap iterations. TCRdb holds this immuneACCESS table with in-frame rearrangements only. Some clones are missing; in checked studies, unresolved V genes explain under half, and the rest has no known cause. V, J and clone size reflect that table, while D and trimming were determined from the DNA. This sample gives approximately 88,000 clones in total; roughly 80% of them show up just once. The top ten hold 3.6% of the sample.

Single viable CD3+CD4+CD8-CD45RO+ cells were sorted as memory CD4+ T cells on a FACSAria II. CMV serostatus was determined using a Roche Elecsys assay that detects serum IgG against CMV pp150, pp28, p38 and p52. After the samples were thawed, total CD4+ T cells were enriched through positive selection using CD4 magnetic microbeads. The samples came from a different study that was designed specifically to examine the CD4+ T cell memory repertoire. Following standard operating procedures, peripheral blood mononuclear cells were isolated and cryopreserved, while serum was kept at -80 degrees C. The staining used CD3-PerCP (BW264/56), CD4-APC (RPA-T4), CD45RO-PE (UCHT1) and CD8-Pacific Orange (3B5) antibodies, and Sytox blue was used to exclude non-viable cells.

This clonotype was sampled from an adult in good health and CMV-seropositive. Sequenced sample: memory CD4+ T cells from blood. The V and J genes are TRBV16 and TRBJ1-2; the D gene is unclear. The CDR3 protein: CASSPLTTNGYTF. The DNA sequence follows: TGTGCCAGCAGCCCCCTGACAACGAATGGCTACACCTTC.